This paragraph covers one T cell receptor (beta chain) sequence. The data were taken from a study of T cell responses to AZD1222 COVID-19 vaccine. Trimming removed 3 bases at V and 2 bases at J, with 5 bases between. There are 13 residues in the CDR3. Germline-derived CDR1 and CDR2 are MDHEN and SYDVKM. Sequenced by immunoSEQ multiplex PCR; TCRdb stores in-frame clones only, minus some. The sample consists of some 140,000 clones, more than 85% of them appearing once. The chain employs TRBV28 and TRBJ1-3, with TRBD1 as a possible D gene (5 bases). This specimen was peripheral blood, taken on day 0 of AZD1222 vaccination. The TCR originated in an adult in good health. The CDR3 reads CASSLTAGNTIYF. The CDR3 DNA is TGTGCCAGCAGTTTGACAGCTGGAAACACCATATATTTT.